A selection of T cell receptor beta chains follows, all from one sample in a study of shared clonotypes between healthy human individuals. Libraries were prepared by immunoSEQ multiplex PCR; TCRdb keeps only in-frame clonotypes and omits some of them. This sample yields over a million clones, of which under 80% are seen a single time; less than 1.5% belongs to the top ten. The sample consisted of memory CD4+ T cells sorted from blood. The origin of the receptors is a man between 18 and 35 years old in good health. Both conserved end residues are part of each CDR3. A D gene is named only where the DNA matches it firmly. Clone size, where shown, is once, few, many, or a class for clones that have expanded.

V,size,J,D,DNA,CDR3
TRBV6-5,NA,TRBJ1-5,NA,TGTGCCGTGGCAGATGATAGCAATCAGCCCCAGCATTTT,CAVADDSNQPQHF
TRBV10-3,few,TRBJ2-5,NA,TGTGCCATCAGTGAGTCGAGAGGGTTAGACCAAGAGACCCAGTACTTC,CAISESRGLDQETQYF
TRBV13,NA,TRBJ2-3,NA,TGTGCCAGCAGCTTACGGTACACAGATACGCAGTATTTT,CASSLRYTDTQYF
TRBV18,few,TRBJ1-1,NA,TGTGCCAGCTCACCCCAGACGGGAATGAACACTGAAGCTTTCTTT,CASSPQTGMNTEAFF
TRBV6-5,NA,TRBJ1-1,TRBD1,TGTGCCAGCAGTTACTCCGCGGGACAGGCGAACACTGAAGCTTTCTTT,CASSYSAGQANTEAFF
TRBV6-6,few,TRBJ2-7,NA,TGTGCCAGCAGTTATCTGGGCTCCCGGAGCTCCTACGAGCAGTACTTC,CASSYLGSRSSYEQYF
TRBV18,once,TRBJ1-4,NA,TGTGCCAGCTCATCTTTGTGGGACACTAGCGGCGAAAAACTGTTTTTT,CASSSLWDTSGEKLFF
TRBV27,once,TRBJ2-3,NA,TGTGCCAGCAGTTTGGGCAGGGACACAGATACGCAGTATTTT,CASSLGRDTDTQYF
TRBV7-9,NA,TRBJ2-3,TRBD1,TGTGCCAGCAGCCAGACAGGGAGCGAATACACAGATACGCAGTATTTT,CASSQTGSEYTDTQYF
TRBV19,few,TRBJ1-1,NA,TGTGCCAGTAGGGAACCGGGACTGAACACTGAAGCTTTCTTT,CASREPGLNTEAFF
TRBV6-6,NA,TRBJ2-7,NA,TGTGCCAGCAGTTACGGTTCTTTCCAGTACTTC,CASSYGSFQYF
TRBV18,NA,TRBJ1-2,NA,TGTGCCAGCTCACCGACAGGAGACTATGGCTACACCTTC,CASSPTGDYGYTF
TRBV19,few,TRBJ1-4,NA,TGTGCCAGTAGTATAGAGGAGGGTGAAAAACTGTTTTTT,CASSIEEGEKLFF
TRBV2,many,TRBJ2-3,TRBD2,TGTGCCAGCAGGCTAGCGGGAGATACGCAGTATTTT,CASRLAGDTQYF
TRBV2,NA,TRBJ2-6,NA,TGTGCCAGCAGACAAATCTCTGGGGCCAACGTCCTGACTTTC,CASRQISGANVLTF
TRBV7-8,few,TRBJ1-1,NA,TGTGCCAGCAGCTTTAGTGGGGATTGGGAAGCTTTCTTT,CASSFSGDWEAFF